One and the same sample provided the 11 T cell receptor beta chains below, sequenced in a study of OX40 agonist ivuxolimab in advanced cancers. The method was the immunoSEQ multiplex PCR assay. Held by TCRdb, this immuneACCESS table contains in-frame sequences only and omits some clones. Under half of the omission traces to an unresolved V gene where checked; the cause of the rest is unknown. Counted in this sample were approximately 71,000 clones; about 82% of them appeared once. The ten largest account for approximately 10% of the sample. The material sequenced was CD4+ or CD8+ T cells sorted from blood, taken in a trial of the OX40 agonist ivuxolimab. These receptors were collected from an adult with an advanced solid tumor such as melanoma, head and neck, liver or kidney cancer.

A single count supports this clone. The rearrangement joins TRBV2 to TRBJ1-1, with no clear D. Trimming left V 1 base short and J 2 bases short, with 8 bases between. CDR3 length: 14 amino acids. CDR1 and CDR2 (germline): SNHLY, FYNNEI. As DNA, the CDR3 is TGTGCCAGCAGTGAAGGATGGGGTAACACTGAAGCTTTCTTT. This gives the protein CASSEGWGNTEAFF.

The rearrangement uses TRBV28 and TRBJ1-1; the D is unclear. The CDR3 length is 14 residues. The V end lost 7 bases, the J end lost 3 bases, and 15 bases lay between the germline ends. CDR1 is MDHEN, CDR2 SYDVKM, per germline. The CDR3 here is CASTLEVGDTEAFF. The CDR3 DNA reads TGTGCCAGCACCTTAGAGGTGGGAGACACTGAAGCTTTCTTT.

The J gene is TRBJ2-5, the V gene TRBV5-1; perhaps TRBD2 as D (6 bases). The CDR3 consists of 16 residues. Germline CDR1 reads SGHRS; CDR2 reads YFSETQ. V was shortened by 0 bases and J by 4 bases, with 16 bases between the two germline ends. For the CDR3, the DNA is TGCGCCAGCAGCTTGGGAGCGGCGGGGAATGGAGAGACCCAGTACTTC. Amino acid sequence: CASSLGAAGNGETQYF.

The J gene is TRBJ2-1, the V gene TRBV7-2, with D possibly matching TRBD2 (6 bases). Germline V gene lookup returns CDR1 SGHTA and CDR2 FQGNSA. The CDR3 sequence is 15 residues long. Trimming took 8 bases from V and 10 from J, leaving 24 bases between them. The CDR3 sequence: CASEPRGKGSREQFF. CDR3 coding DNA: TGTGCCAGCGAGCCACGGGGGAAGGGGAGTCGGGAGCAGTTCTTC.

J is TRBJ2-1 and V is TRBV2, with TRBD1 matching 8 bases. The germline gives CDR1 SNHLY, CDR2 FYNNEI. V dropped 5 bases and J dropped 1; count of bases not matched to a gene: 7. This CDR3 is built from 16 residues. CDR3 loop: CASSPRQGISYNEQFF. In DNA form, the CDR3 reads TGTGCCAGCAGTCCTAGACAGGGGATTTCCTACAATGAGCAGTTCTTC.

The CDR3 DNA follows: TGTGCCAGCAGTCCACAGGGGCCCCGGGAGCTGTTTTTT. This codes for CASSPQGPRELFF. The chain is built from TRBV27 and TRBJ2-2; 7 positions match TRBD1. Germline assignment: CDR1 MNHEY and CDR2 SMNVEV (reference sequence). V lost 5 bases and J lost 9; bases outside the gene matches: 6. The CDR3 spans 13 residues.

This chain uses TRBV29-1 with TRBJ2-5; D is possibly TRBD1 or TRBD2 (5 bases each). V dropped 1 base and J dropped 4 bases, with 10 bases sitting between them. The CDR3 has 13 residues. Germline V gives CDR1 SQVTM, CDR2 ANQGSEA. The chain's CDR3 is CSVEVSGGETQYF. The CDR3 bases are TGCAGCGTTGAAGTGAGTGGGGGAGAGACCCAGTACTTC.

This chain uses TRBV6-1 with TRBJ1-4; D remains unclear. Trimming shortened V by 3 bases and J by 8 bases, and 7 bases separated the two germline ends. Germline assignment: CDR1 MNHNS and CDR2 SASEGT. The CDR3 extends over 12 amino acids. As DNA, the CDR3 is TGTGCCAGCAGTGAGTCTGAGGAAAAACTGTTTTTT. Amino acids: CASSESEEKLFF.

The chain has TRBV10-3 and TRBJ1-2, with 10 bases lining up with TRBD1. Trimming at V came to 4 bases and at J to 5 bases, leaving 4 bases not matched to a gene. The germline V gene encodes CDR1 ENHRY and CDR2 SYGVKD. This CDR3 is built from 14 residues. This CDR3 is CAISGQGAGYGYTF. The CDR3 DNA follows: TGTGCCATCAGTGGACAGGGGGCGGGTTATGGCTACACCTTC.

The chain uses TRBV6-5 and TRBJ1-2, with TRBD1 identical over 10 bases. CDR3 length: 15 residues. Germline CDR1 reads MNHEY; CDR2 reads SVGAGI. Losses at the gene ends were 5 bases for V and 3 bases for J; bases not matched to a gene: 6. The CDR3 sequence: CASSPTTGGYYGYTF. The CDR3 bases are TGTGCCAGCAGTCCCACGACAGGGGGCTACTATGGCTACACCTTC.

This clone was seen many times. The chain recombines TRBV10-3 with TRBJ1-3; D is possibly TRBD1 (5 bases). The V end was cut by 8 bases, the J end by 0 bases, with 5 bases between. Germline lookup yields CDR1 ENHRY and CDR2 SYGVKD. The CDR3 is 12 amino acids. The CDR3 sequence: CAIGGSGNTIYF. CDR3 in DNA: TGTGCCATCGGGGGCTCTGGAAACACCATATATTTT.